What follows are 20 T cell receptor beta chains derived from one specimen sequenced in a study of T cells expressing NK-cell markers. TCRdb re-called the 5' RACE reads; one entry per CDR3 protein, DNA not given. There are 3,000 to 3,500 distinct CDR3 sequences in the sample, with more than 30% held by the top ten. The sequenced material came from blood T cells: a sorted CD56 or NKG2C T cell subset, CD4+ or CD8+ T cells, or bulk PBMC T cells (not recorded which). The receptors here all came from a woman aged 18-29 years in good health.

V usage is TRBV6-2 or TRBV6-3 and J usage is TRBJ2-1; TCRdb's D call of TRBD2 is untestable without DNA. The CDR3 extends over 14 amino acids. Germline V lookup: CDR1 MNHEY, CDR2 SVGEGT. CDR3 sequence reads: CASSYEAEYNEQFF.

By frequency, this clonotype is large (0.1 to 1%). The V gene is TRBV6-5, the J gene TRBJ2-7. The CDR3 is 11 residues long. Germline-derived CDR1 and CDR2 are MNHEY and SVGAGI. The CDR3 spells CASSTKGKQYF.

This CDR3 is CAISDPDKFLEAFF. V and J are TRBV10-3 and TRBJ1-1; TCRdb outputs TRBD1, but without DNA this stays unchecked. This CDR3 has 14 residues. Germline V gene lookup returns CDR1 ENHRY and CDR2 SYGVKD.

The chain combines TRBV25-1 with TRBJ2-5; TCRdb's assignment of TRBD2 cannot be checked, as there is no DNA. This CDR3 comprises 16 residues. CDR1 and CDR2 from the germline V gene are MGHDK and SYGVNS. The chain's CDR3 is CASSGRRRGGGETQYF.

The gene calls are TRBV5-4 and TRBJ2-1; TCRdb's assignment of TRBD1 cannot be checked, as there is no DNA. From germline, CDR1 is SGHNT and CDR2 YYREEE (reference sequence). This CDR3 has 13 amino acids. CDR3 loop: CASSSQGGNEQFF. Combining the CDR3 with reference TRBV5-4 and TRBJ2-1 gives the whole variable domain ETGVTQSPTHLIKTRGQQVTLRCSSQSGHNTVSWYQQALGQGPQFIFQYYREEENGRGNFPPRFSGLQFPNYSSELNVNALELDDSALYLCASSSQGGNEQFFGPGTRLTVL.

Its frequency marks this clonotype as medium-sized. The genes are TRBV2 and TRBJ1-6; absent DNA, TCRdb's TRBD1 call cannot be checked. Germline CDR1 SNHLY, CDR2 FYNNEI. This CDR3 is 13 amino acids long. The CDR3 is CASLGQGASPLHF.

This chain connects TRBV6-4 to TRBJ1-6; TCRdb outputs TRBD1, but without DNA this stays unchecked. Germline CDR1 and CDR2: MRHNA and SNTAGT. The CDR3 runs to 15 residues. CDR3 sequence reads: CASSPGQGGNSPLHF.

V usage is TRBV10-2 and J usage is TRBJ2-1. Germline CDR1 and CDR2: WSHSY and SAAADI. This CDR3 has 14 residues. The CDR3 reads CASSERSSYNEQFF.

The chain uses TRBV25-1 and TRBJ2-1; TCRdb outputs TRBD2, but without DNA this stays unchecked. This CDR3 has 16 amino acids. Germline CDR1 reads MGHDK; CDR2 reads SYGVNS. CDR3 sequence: CASSERTSGSYNEQFF.

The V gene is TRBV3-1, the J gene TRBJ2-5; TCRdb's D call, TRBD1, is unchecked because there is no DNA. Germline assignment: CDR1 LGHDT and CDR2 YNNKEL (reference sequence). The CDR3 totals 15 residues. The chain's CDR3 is CASSPSTGVGKTQYF.

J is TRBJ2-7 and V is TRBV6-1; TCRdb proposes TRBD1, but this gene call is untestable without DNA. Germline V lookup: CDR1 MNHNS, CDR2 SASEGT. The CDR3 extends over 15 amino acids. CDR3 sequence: CASSDQQGGGYEQYF.

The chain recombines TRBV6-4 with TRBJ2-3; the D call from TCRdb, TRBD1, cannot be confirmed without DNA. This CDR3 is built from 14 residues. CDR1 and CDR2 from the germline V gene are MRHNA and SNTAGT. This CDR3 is CASSDGTGADTQYF.

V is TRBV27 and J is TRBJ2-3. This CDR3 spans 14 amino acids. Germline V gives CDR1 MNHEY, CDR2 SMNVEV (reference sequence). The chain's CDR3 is CASSLIQVPDTQYF.

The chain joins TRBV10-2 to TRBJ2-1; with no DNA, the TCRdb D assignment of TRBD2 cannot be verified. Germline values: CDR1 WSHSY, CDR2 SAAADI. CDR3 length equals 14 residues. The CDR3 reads CASSPSGSVYEQFF.

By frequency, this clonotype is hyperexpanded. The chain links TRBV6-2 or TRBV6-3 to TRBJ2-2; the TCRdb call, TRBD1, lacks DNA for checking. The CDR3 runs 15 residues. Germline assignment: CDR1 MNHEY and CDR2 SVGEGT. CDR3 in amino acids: CASAEGGVDTGELFF.

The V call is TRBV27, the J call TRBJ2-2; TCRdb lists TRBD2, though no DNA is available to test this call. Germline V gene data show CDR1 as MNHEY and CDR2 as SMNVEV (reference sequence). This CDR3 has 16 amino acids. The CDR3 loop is CASSSLAGGVFGELFF.

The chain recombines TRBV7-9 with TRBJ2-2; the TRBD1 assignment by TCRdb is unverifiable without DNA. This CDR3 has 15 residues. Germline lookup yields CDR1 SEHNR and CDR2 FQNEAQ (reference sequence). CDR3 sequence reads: CASSPFPGAGGELFF. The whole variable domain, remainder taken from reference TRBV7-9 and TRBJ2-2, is DTGVSQNPRHKITKRGQNVTFRCDPISEHNRLYWYRQTLGQGPEFLTYFQNEAQLEKSRLLSDRFSAERPKGSFSTLEIQRTEQGDSAMYLCASSPFPGAGGELFFGEGSRLTVL.

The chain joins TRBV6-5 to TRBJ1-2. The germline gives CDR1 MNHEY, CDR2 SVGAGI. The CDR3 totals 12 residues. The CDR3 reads CASKSLAYGYTF.

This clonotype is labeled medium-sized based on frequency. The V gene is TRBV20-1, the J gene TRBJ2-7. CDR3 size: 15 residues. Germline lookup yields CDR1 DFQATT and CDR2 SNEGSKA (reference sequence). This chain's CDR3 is CSARDMGSDRHEQYF.

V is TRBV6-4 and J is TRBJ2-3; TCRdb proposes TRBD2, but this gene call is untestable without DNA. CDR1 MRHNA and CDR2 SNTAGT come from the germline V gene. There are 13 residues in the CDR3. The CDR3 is CASSPSPTDTQYF.